The 17 T cell receptor beta chains in this list originate from one sample, sequenced in a study of blood T cell repertoires in COVID-19. Using immunoSEQ multiplex PCR, the repertoire was profiled, and TCRdb retains in-frame clones only, with some absent. The sample gives 35,000 to 45,000 clones, around 85% of which show up once; around 20% is in the top ten. Sequencing was carried out using peripheral blood. These receptors came from a man in his sixties or seventies with acute or convalescent COVID-19.

The chain carries TRBV6-5 and TRBJ1-1; D unresolved. This CDR3 contains 13 residues. CDR1 and CDR2 (germline): MNHEY, SVGAGI. The germline V and J ends were trimmed by 2 bases and 3 bases, with 7 bases remaining between them. The CDR3: CASSYGLYTEAFF. The CDR3 nucleotides read TGTGCCAGCAGTTACGGCCTTTACACTGAAGCTTTCTTT.

The chain has TRBV10-3 and TRBJ1-1; 9 bases align to TRBD1. With V trimmed by 3 bases and J by 5 bases, 4 bases remained unmatched. This CDR3 spans 14 amino acids. Per germline, CDR1 ENHRY and CDR2 SYGVKD. The CDR3 bases are TGTGCCATCAGTGACTTACAGGGGGCTACTGAAGCTTTCTTT. Translated: CAISDLQGATEAFF.

J is TRBJ1-6 and V is TRBV2, with 7 bases aligning to TRBD1. With V trimmed by 1 base and J by 10 bases, 7 bases remained unmatched. From germline, CDR1 is SNHLY and CDR2 FYNNEI. The CDR3 runs to 15 residues. The DNA for the CDR3 is TGTGCCAGCAGTGAAGAAACAGGGGAGGCGTCACCCCTCCACTTT. This gives the protein CASSEETGEASPLHF.

The genes are TRBV5-4 and TRBJ1-1; maybe TRBD1 (5 bases). CDR3 length: 14 residues. Germline V gives CDR1 SGHNT, CDR2 YYREEE (reference sequence). V was clipped by 3 bases and J by 3 bases, with 12 bases between them. In DNA form, the CDR3 reads TGTGCCAGCAGCTGGCAGGGTCGGTACACTGAAGCTTTCTTT. It encodes CASSWQGRYTEAFF.

The J gene is TRBJ2-3, the V gene TRBV12-5, with D maybe TRBD1 (6 bases). CDR3 size: 19 residues. CDR1 is LGHNT, CDR2 FRNRAP, per germline. Trimming shortened V by 3 bases and J by 1 base, and 23 bases separated the two germline ends. The CDR3 region is CASGFPLSLDSAGTDTQYF. CDR3 in DNA: TGTGCTAGTGGTTTTCCTCTGAGCCTGGACAGTGCTGGCACAGATACGCAGTATTTT.

The V call is TRBV7-2, the J call TRBJ2-1; TRBD2 matches 8 bases. V shed 2 bases, J shed 2 bases, and the junction held 8 bases outside the gene matches. CDR1 and CDR2 (germline): SGHTA, FQGNSA. CDR3 length: 17 amino acids. CDR3 amino acids: CASSLRFSLAAYNEQFF. The CDR3 DNA reads TGTGCCAGCAGCTTAAGGTTTTCACTAGCGGCCTACAATGAGCAGTTCTTC.

The chain joins TRBV11-2 to TRBJ1-3, with D unclear. Per germline, CDR1 SGHAT and CDR2 FQNNGV. The CDR3 covers 15 residues. The ends were cut back, 4 bases at V and 4 bases at J, with 14 bases in the middle. CDR3 nucleotide sequence: TGTGCCAGCAGCTCCTCCGGGGAATCCGGAAACACCATATATTTT. It encodes CASSSSGESGNTIYF.

CDR3 in amino acids: CASSWRGSNYGYTF. The CDR3 region has the DNA TGTGCCAGCAGTTGGAGGGGTTCTAACTATGGCTACACCTTC. V is TRBV27 and J is TRBJ1-2; the D gene is possibly TRBD1 (5 bases). This CDR3 comprises 14 residues. CDR1 is MNHEY, CDR2 SMNVEV, per germline (reference sequence). Trimming removed 4 bases at V and 0 bases at J, with 9 bases between.

This clone was seen a few times. J is TRBJ1-2 and V is TRBV9; 8 bases are a match to TRBD1. The V segment lost 3 bases and the J segment 8 bases; nucleotides outside the gene matches: 12. The CDR3 is 15 amino acids. Germline loops: CDR1 SGDLS, CDR2 YYNGEE. CDR3 bases: TGTGCCAGCAGCGCGGACTACAGGGGGGTAAAAGGCTACACCTTC. Protein: CASSADYRGVKGYTF.

V and J are TRBV7-6 and TRBJ1-2; 8 bases are shared with TRBD1. This CDR3 comprises 13 residues. CDR1 is SGHVS, CDR2 FNYEAQ, per germline. V was pared by 5 bases and J by 8 bases, with 7 bases of the junction left unmatched. Here the CDR3 reads CASSPPGGQGYTF. For the CDR3, the DNA is TGTGCCAGCAGCCCTCCAGGGGGCCAGGGCTACACCTTC.

The chain links TRBV4-3 to TRBJ1-1; TRBD1 is a possible D gene (6 bases). This CDR3 spans 17 amino acids. Trimming shortened V by 1 base and J by 6 bases, and 21 bases separated the two germline ends. The V gene's germline CDR1 is LGHNA and CDR2 YSLEER. The CDR3 loop reads CASSQVGAGTRIAEAFF. CDR3 in DNA: TGCGCCAGCAGCCAAGTAGGGGCCGGGACACGGATTGCTGAAGCTTTCTTT.

The V gene is TRBV9, the J gene TRBJ2-1, with 15 bases matching TRBD2. CDR3 size: 16 residues. Trimming took 1 base from V and 6 from J; bases not matched to a gene: 2. Germline lookup yields CDR1 SGDLS and CDR2 YYNGEE. DNA of the CDR3: TGTGCCAGCAGCGTATCGGGACTAGCGGGAGGCAATGAGCAGTTCTTC. Translated: CASSVSGLAGGNEQFF.

This clone came up a few times. At one boundary the junction diverges from the germline segment, which might be a read error. V usage is TRBV20-1 and J usage is TRBJ2-1, with D possibly being TRBD2 (6 bases). CDR1 is DFQATT, CDR2 SNEGSKA, per germline (reference sequence). The CDR3 spans 15 residues. The CDR3 bases are TGCAGTGCTAGTTTGGGGGGAGTCTCCCACAATGAGCAGTTCTTC. Translating gives CSASLGGVSHNEQFF.

This rearrangement joins TRBV19 to TRBJ1-1; TRBD1 is a possible D gene (5 bases). The V end was cut by 2 bases, the J end by 1 base, with 14 bases between. The CDR3 runs to 16 residues. Germline V gives CDR1 LNHDA, CDR2 SQIVND (reference sequence). In DNA, the CDR3 is TGTGCCAGTAGTATACGGGTGGGACTGACGAACACTGAAGCTTTCTTT. As protein: CASSIRVGLTNTEAFF.

This chain connects TRBV29-1 to TRBJ1-2; 7 bases map to TRBD1. V lost 4 bases and J lost 5; bases outside the gene matches: 7. This CDR3 has 13 amino acids. The germline V gene encodes CDR1 SQVTM and CDR2 ANQGSEA. In nucleotides, the CDR3 is TGCAGCGTTGCCACAGGGGACGGATATGGCTACACCTTC. Amino acid sequence: CSVATGDGYGYTF.

The chain uses TRBV28 and TRBJ2-2; 8 nucleotides align to TRBD1. CDR1 is MDHEN, CDR2 SYDVKM, per germline. The trim removed 3 bases at V and 4 bases at J, leaving 4 bases unmatched. CDR3 length equals 15 residues. CDR3 nucleotides: TGTGCCAGCAGTTTGACAGGGGACACCACCGGGGAGCTGTTTTTT. It translates to CASSLTGDTTGELFF.

CDR3 amino acids: CASSGEGYSNQPQHF. CDR3 DNA: TGTGCCAGCAGCGGGGAGGGGTATAGCAATCAGCCCCAGCATTTT. The V gene is TRBV5-8, the J gene TRBJ1-5; D is possibly TRBD1 (5 bases). The CDR3 extends over 15 amino acids. Germline CDR1 SGHTS, CDR2 YDEGEE. The V end was cut by 4 bases, the J end by 0 bases, with 11 bases between.